This T cell receptor beta chain was captured in a study of T cell repertoires in cytomegalovirus infection. Notes on the study in general: Clonotypes of TCR beta that were HLA-C-restricted and CMV-specific dominated the ex vivo response. Summed frequency of public TCR beta families distinguished CMV carriers with the relevant HLA.

V lost 1 base and J 0 bases, leaving 2 bases between the germline ends. CDR3 length: 13 amino acids. In germline, CDR1 is SGHKS, CDR2 YYEKEE (reference sequence). Concerning this clonotype itself: The antigen remains undetermined. This sequence may be a read error, since a much larger clone differs from it by one base.

TCRdb independently ran MiXCR on the reads; one entry per CDR3 protein. Of approximately 990,000 distinct CDR3 sequences in the sample, around 31% were seen once. Sequenced material: cultured CD8+ T cells from PBMCs, taken from culture after CMV antigen stimulation. The gene calls are TRBV5-5 and TRBJ1-5; D is unclear. This sequence was found in a human donor in good health (CMV status not recorded). Some clones in this sample may be carry-over from other donors' samples. For the CDR3, the DNA is TGTGCCAGCAGCTTGCATAGCAATCAGCCCCAGCATTTT. This codes for CASSLHSNQPQHF.